These 3 T cell receptor beta chains share one sample of origin, sequenced in a study of identical twins. TCRdb reanalysed the 5' RACE reads using MiXCR and keeps one entry per CDR3 protein. The data show roughly 720,000 distinct CDR3 sequences, approximately 18% seen once. These data were also reused for a study on T cells expressing NK-cell markers.

The sequencing input was PBMCs. The receptor source for this set is a young woman in good health.

This clonotype was seen more than once but under ten times. J is TRBJ2-7 and V is TRBV4-3; D is uncertain. Germline V CDR1 and CDR2: LGHNA, YSLEER. The CDR3 runs 13 residues. V was shortened by 1 base and J by 6 bases, with 10 bases between the two germline ends. The CDR3 DNA reads as TGCGCCAGCAGCCAAGGACCGGGTATCGAGCAGTACTTC. It specifies CASSQGPGIEQYF.

This clonotype is a singleton in its sample. The chain uses TRBV7-2 and TRBJ2-7; a weak D match, TRBD1 (6 bases). Germline-derived CDR1 and CDR2 are SGHTA and FQGNSA. The V end lost 1 base, the J end lost 6 bases, and 10 bases lay between the germline ends. The CDR3 contains 13 residues. This CDR3 reads CASSLGGRGEQYF. DNA for the CDR3: TGTGCCAGCAGCTTAGGCGGCAGGGGCGAGCAGTACTTC.

The V gene is TRBV3-1, the J gene TRBJ2-7; 8 bases match TRBD2. This CDR3 spans 15 amino acids. Germline loops: CDR1 LGHDT, CDR2 YNNKEL (reference sequence). Trimming removed 5 bases from V and 4 bases from J; junction bases left unmatched: 10. As DNA, the CDR3 is TGTGCCAGCAGCGTAGCCGGGACTAGAGGGTACGAGCAGTACTTC. Amino acid sequence: CASSVAGTRGYEQYF.